This is a list of T cell receptor beta chains from one sample in a study of T-cell reconstitution after alpha-beta-depleted transplantation in children. TCRdb independently ran MiXCR on the PCR reads; one entry per CDR3 protein. The sample shows about 250,000 distinct CDR3 sequences, roughly a quarter of them seen only once. The specimen comprised PBMCs, mostly from graft donor cells, sampled 360 days after TCRalphabeta/CD19-depleted stem cell transplant. Receptors were obtained from a female patient between 2 and 15 years old who had a stem cell transplant for congenital amegakaryocytic thrombocytopenia, so the T cells may come from the graft donor. Each CDR3 is given with its conserved first and last residue. Fields, in order: V gene, clone size, J gene, D gene, CDR3 protein, CDR3 DNA. The D gene is left open where the match is weak. The size field is filled for only some rows; it gives once, few, many or a size class.

V: TRBV6-2/TRBV6-3
size: few
J: TRBJ2-3
D: NA
CDR3: CASRRRLAQSTDTQYF
DNA: TGTGCCAGCAGAAGACGCCTAGCGCAAAGCACAGATACGCAGTATTTT

V: TRBV2
size: once
J: TRBJ1-2
D: NA
CDR3: CASTGELYGYTF
DNA: TGTGCCAGCACAGGGGAACTCTATGGCTACACCTTC

V: TRBV20-1
size: few
J: TRBJ2-7
D: TRBD1
CDR3: CSARGTFSYEQYF
DNA: TGCAGTGCCAGGGGGACGTTCTCCTACGAGCAGTACTTC

V: TRBV3-1
size: NA
J: TRBJ1-2
D: NA
CDR3: CASSQDLAFRSYGYTF
DNA: TGTGCCAGCAGCCAAGATTTGGCCTTTCGGAGCTATGGCTACACCTTC

V: TRBV12-3/TRBV12-4
size: once
J: TRBJ1-2
D: NA
CDR3: CASSLNRQLRRVGYTF
DNA: TGTGCCAGCAGTTTAAATAGACAGCTCCGGCGGGTTGGCTACACCTTC

V: TRBV14
size: few
J: TRBJ1-3
D: NA
CDR3: CASSPVSSGNTIYF
DNA: TGTGCCAGCAGTCCAGTGTCCTCTGGAAACACCATATATTTT

V: TRBV28
size: NA
J: TRBJ2-1
D: NA
CDR3: CASTLQGVHEQFF
DNA: TGTGCCAGCACTTTACAGGGTGTCCATGAGCAGTTCTTC

V: TRBV3-1
size: few
J: TRBJ1-1
D: NA
CDR3: CASSRGGITEAFF
DNA: TGTGCCAGCAGTCGCGGGGGAATCACTGAAGCTTTCTTT

V: TRBV11-1
size: NA
J: TRBJ1-1
D: NA
CDR3: CASSPTGILPLERPEAFF
DNA: TGTGCCAGCAGCCCAACCGGGATCCTCCCCCTTGAGCGCCCTGAAGCTTTCTTT

V: TRBV25-1
size: NA
J: TRBJ2-1
D: NA
CDR3: CASSEFGLYNEQFF
DNA: TGTGCCAGCAGTGAGTTCGGACTGTACAATGAGCAGTTCTTC

V: TRBV6-5
size: NA
J: TRBJ2-1
D: TRBD1
CDR3: CASSYGGTGAYNEQFF
DNA: TGTGCCAGCAGTTACGGGGGGACAGGGGCCTACAATGAGCAGTTCTTC

V: TRBV19
size: few
J: TRBJ2-1
D: TRBD2
CDR3: CASSRTRDEQFF
DNA: TGTGCCAGTAGTCGGACTAGAGATGAGCAGTTCTTC

V: TRBV30
size: few
J: TRBJ1-6
D: NA
CDR3: CAWSVIIGNSPLHF
DNA: TGTGCCTGGAGTGTCATAATAGGGAATTCACCCCTCCACTTT

V: TRBV28
size: NA
J: TRBJ2-3
D: TRBD2
CDR3: CASSSLAGARPGQADTQYF
DNA: TGTGCCAGCAGTTCACTAGCGGGCGCCCGTCCCGGGCAGGCAGATACGCAGTATTTT

V: TRBV4-2
size: NA
J: TRBJ2-3
D: TRBD2
CDR3: CASSQARTSGNTDTQYF
DNA: TGTGCCAGCAGCCAAGCCCGGACTAGCGGGAACACAGATACGCAGTATTTT

V: TRBV9
size: many
J: TRBJ1-1
D: TRBD1
CDR3: CASSSTGGDTEAFF
DNA: TGTGCCAGCAGCTCGACAGGGGGGGACACTGAAGCTTTCTTT